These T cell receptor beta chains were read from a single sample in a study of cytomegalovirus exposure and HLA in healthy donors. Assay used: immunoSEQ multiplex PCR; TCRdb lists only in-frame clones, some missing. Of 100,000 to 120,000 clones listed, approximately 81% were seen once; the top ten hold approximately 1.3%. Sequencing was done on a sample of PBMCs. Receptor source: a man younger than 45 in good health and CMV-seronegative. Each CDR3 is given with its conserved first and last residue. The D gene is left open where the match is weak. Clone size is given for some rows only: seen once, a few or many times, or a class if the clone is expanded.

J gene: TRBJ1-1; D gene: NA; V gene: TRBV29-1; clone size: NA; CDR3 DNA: TGCAGCGTTGCGGGGATCTTTACTGAAGCTTTCTTT; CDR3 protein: CSVAGIFTEAFF
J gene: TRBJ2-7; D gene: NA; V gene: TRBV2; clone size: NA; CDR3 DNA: TGTGCCAGCAGTGAGACTAGGTCCCACGAGCAGTACTTC; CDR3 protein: CASSETRSHEQYF
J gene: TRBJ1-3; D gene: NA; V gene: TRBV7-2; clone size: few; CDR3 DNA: TGTGCCAGCAGCTTAGATCACTCGTACGCCATATATTTT; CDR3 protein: CASSLDHSYAIYF
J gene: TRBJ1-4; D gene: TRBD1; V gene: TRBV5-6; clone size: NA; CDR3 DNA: TGTGCCAGCAGCTTAGAGACAGGGGAGGGTGAAAAACTGTTTTTT; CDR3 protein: CASSLETGEGEKLFF
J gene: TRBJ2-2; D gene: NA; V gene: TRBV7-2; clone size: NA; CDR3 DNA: TGTGCCAGCAGCGTCCCTGCCGGGACCGGGGAGCTGTTTTTT; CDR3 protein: CASSVPAGTGELFF
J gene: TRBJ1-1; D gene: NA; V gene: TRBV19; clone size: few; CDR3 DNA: TGTGCCACCCTGAGCATCATGAACACTGAAGCTTTCTTT; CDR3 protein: CATLSIMNTEAFF
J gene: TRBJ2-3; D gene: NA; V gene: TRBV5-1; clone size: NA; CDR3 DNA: TGCGCCAGCAGGAGGGCCGCAGATACGCAGTATTTT; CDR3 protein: CASRRAADTQYF
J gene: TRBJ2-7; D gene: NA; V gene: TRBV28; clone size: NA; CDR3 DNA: TGTGCCAGCAGTCCTACCCCCGGGACACGTACATACGAGCAGTACTTC; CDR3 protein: CASSPTPGTRTYEQYF
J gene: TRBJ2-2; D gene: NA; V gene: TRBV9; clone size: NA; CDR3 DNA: TGTGCCAGCAGCGAAAGGCGGGCCGGGGAGCTGTTTTTT; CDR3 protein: CASSERRAGELFF
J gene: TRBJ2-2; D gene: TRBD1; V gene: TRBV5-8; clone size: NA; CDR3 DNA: TGTGCCAGCAGACGGACAGGGGGTAGTTGGTTGTTTTTT; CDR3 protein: CASRRTGGSWLFF
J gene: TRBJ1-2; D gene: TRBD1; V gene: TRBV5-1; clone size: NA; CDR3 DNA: TGCGCCAGCAGCAGACCGGGACAGGGGGCGAGAGGCTACACCTTC; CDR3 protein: CASSRPGQGARGYTF
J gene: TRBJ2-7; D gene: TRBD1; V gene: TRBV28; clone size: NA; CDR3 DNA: TGTGCCAGCAGTCCTCGACAGGGTTCCTACGAGCAGTACTTC; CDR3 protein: CASSPRQGSYEQYF
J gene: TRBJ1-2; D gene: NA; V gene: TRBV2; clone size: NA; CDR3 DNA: TGTGCCAGCAGTGGGGGGGGCGACTATGGCTACACCTTC; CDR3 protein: CASSGGGDYGYTF
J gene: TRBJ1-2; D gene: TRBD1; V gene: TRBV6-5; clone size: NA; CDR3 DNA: TGTGCCAGCGGTATCTCCGGGACAGGCGTATATGGCTACACCTTC; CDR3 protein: CASGISGTGVYGYTF
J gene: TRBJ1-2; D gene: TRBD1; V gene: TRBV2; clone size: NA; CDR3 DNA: TGTGCCAGCAGAGTCCCGGGACAGGGGACTAGATTTGCTAACTATGGCTACACCTTC; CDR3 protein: CASRVPGQGTRFANYGYTF
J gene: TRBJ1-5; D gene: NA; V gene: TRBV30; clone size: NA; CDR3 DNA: TGTGCCTGGAGTGTGATCCCAGTGGATCAGCCCCAGCATTTT; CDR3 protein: CAWSVIPVDQPQHF
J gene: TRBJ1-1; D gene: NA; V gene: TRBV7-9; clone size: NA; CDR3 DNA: TGTGCCAGCAGCCGGCTCCCGGGGAACACTGAAGCTTTCTTT; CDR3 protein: CASSRLPGNTEAFF
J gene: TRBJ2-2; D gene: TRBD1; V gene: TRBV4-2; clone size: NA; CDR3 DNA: TGTGCCAGCAGCCCGGGGACAGCGAACACCGGGGAGCTGTTTTTT; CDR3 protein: CASSPGTANTGELFF
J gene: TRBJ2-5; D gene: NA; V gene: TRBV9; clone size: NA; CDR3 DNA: TGTGCCAGCAGCGTACCCGGAGCTGAGACCCAGTACTTC; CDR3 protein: CASSVPGAETQYF
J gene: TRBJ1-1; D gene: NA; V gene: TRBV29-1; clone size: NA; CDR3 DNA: TGCAGCGTTGTTGTGACGGGGATGAACACTGAAGCTTTCTTT; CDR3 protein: CSVVVTGMNTEAFF
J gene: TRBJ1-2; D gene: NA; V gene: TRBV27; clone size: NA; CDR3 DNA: TGTGCCAGCAGTTTATCGTGGCAGGTCTCGGAAGGCTACACCTTC; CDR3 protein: CASSLSWQVSEGYTF
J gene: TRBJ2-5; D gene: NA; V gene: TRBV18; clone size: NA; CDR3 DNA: TGTGCCAGCTCATCTTACACGGAGACCCAGTACTTC; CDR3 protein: CASSSYTETQYF
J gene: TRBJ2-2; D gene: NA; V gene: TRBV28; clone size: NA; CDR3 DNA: TGTGCCAGCAGTTTAAACCTCGACAGAAAGAACACCGGGGAGCTGTTTTTT; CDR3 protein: CASSLNLDRKNTGELFF
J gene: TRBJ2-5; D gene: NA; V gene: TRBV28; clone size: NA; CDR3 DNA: TGTGCCAGCAGTTTTCGGGAGACCCAGTACTTC; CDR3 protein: CASSFRETQYF
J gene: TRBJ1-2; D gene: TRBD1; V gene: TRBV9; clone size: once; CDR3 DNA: TGTGCCAGCAGCCGGATGGGACAGACAACGGGTTATGGCTACACCTTC; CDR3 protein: CASSRMGQTTGYGYTF
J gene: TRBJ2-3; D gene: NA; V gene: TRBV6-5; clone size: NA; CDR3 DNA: TGTGCAACCCGTGCGGGGCTACCAATCACAGATACGCAGTATTTT; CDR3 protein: CATRAGLPITDTQYF
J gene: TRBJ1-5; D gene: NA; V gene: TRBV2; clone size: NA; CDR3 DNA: TGTGCCAGCAGTGCTGTAAATAGCAATCAGCCCCAGCATTTT; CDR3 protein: CASSAVNSNQPQHF
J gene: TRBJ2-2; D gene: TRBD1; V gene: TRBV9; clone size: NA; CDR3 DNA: TGTGCCAGCAGCGTCAGTCCCGGGACAGGGGCGCGGGGTACCGGGGAGCTGTTTTTT; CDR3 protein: CASSVSPGTGARGTGELFF
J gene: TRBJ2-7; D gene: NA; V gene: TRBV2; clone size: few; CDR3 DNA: TGTGCCAGCACTGTCCCAGGGGGGTTGTACGAGCAGTACTTC; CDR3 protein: CASTVPGGLYEQYF
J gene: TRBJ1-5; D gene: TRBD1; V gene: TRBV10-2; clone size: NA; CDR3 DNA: TGCGCCAGCAGTGAGGCAGGGGGTAATCAGCCCCAGCATTTT; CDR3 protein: CASSEAGGNQPQHF
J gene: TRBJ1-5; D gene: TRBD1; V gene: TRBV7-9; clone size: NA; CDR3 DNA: TGTGCCAGCAGCTTAGGGACAGGGCATAGCAATCAGCCCCAGCATTTT; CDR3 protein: CASSLGTGHSNQPQHF
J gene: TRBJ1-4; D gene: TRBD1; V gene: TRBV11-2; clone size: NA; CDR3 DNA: TGTGCCAGCAGCTTAGATCAGATCGGGGACAGGGAATGGGATGAAAAACTGTTTTTT; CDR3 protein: CASSLDQIGDREWDEKLFF
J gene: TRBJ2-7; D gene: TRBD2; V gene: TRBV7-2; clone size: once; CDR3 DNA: TGTGCCAGCAGCTCAAGGACTAGCGGGGGTTCCTACGAGCAGTACTTC; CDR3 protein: CASSSRTSGGSYEQYF
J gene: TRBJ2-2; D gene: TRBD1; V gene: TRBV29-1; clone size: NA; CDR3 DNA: TGCAGCGTGGTGGACAGGGGAGGTGGCGGGGAGCTGTTTTTT; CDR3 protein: CSVVDRGGGGELFF
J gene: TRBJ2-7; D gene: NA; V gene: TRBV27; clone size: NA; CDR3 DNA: TGTGCCAGCAGTTTTACAGGATCCTACGAGCAGTACTTC; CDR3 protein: CASSFTGSYEQYF